A single TCR beta chain is shown here with its context. Its antigen is unidentified. This PCR relied on a set of 60 Vbeta primers and 13 Jbeta primers. Sequencing was performed with immunoSEQ multiplex PCR; in TCRdb, only in-frame clones are kept and a portion is missing. The sample records over 110,000 clones, 70% to 85% being singletons. The sample belongs to a study of cytomegalovirus exposure and HLA in healthy donors. Study in general: An early release of data contained approximately 80 million unique TCRs, which came from HLA-typed donors. Study outcomes and limitations: The study put some 150 TCR beta chains on its list as cytomegalovirus-associated.

Unmatched junction bases numbered 12, after V lost 6 bases and J lost 5 bases. Germline CDR1 and CDR2: MDHEN and SYDVKM. The length of the CDR3 is 16 residues. This chain connects TRBV28 to TRBJ2-2; 7 positions match TRBD1. The TCR was taken from a male donor in good health and CMV-seronegative. Input material: PBMCs. The CDR3 DNA reads TGTGCCAGCAGGTTTTACGGGACAGCACTAACCGGGGAGCTGTTTTTT. As protein: CASRFYGTALTGELFF. The whole variable domain, filled in from reference TRBV28 and TRBJ2-2, reads DVKVTQSSRYLVKRTGEKVFLECVQDMDHENMFWYRQDPGLGLRLIYFSYDVKMKEKGDIPEGYSVSREKKERFSLILESASTNQTSMYLCASRFYGTALTGELFFGEGSRLTVL.